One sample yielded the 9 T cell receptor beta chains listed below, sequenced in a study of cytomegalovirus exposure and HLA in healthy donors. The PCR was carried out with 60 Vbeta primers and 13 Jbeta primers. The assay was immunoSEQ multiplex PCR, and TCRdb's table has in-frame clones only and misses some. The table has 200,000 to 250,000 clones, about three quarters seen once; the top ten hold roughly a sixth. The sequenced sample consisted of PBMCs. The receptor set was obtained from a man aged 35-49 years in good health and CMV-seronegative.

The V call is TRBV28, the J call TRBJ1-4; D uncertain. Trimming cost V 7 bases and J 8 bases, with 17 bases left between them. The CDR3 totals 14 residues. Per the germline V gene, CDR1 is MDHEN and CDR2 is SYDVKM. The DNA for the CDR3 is TGTGCCAGCACCTCTAGCGGAAGAAGGGAAAAACTGTTTTTT. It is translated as CASTSSGRREKLFF.

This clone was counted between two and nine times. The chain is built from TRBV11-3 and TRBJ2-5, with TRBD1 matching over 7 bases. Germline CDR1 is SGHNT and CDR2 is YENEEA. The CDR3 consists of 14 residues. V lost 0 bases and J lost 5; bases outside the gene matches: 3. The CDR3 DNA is TGTGCCAGCAGCTTAGAAGGGGGCCAGGAGACCCAGTACTTC. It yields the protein CASSLEGGQETQYF.

Here the CDR3 DNA reads TGTGCCAGCATCCCATTGGCGGATCAGCGGAAGACCCCGGGTACGCAGTATTTT. This gives the protein CASIPLADQRKTPGTQYF. The V call is TRBV28, the J call TRBJ2-3; possibly TRBD2 for D (5 bases). The CDR3 spans 18 residues. V was cut by 7 bases and J by 8 bases, with 31 bases left in between. The V gene's germline CDR1 is MDHEN and CDR2 SYDVKM.

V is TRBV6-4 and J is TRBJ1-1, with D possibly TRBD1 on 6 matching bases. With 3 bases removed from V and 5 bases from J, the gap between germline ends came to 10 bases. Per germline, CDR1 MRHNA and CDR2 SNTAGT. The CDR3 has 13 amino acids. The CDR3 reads CASSEQGGTEAFF. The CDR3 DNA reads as TGTGCCAGCAGTGAACAGGGAGGGACTGAAGCTTTCTTT.

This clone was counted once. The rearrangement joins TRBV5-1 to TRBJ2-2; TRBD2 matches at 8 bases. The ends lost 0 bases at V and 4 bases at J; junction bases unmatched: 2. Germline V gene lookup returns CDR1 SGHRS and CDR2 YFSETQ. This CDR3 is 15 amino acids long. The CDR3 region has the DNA TGCGCCAGCAGCTTGGACCTAGCGGGCACCGGGGAGCTGTTTTTT. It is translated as CASSLDLAGTGELFF.

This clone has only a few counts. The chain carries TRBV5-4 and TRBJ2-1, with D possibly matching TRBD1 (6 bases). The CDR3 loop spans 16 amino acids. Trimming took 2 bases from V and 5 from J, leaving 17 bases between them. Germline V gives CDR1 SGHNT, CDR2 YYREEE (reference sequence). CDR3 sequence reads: CASSLAGVSYNNEQFF. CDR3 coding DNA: TGTGCCAGCAGCTTAGCAGGGGTATCCTACAACAATGAGCAGTTCTTC.

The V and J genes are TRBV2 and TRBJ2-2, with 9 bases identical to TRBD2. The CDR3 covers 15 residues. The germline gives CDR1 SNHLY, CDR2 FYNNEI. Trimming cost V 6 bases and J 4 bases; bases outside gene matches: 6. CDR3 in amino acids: CASSAGTSSTGELFF. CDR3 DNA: TGTGCCAGCAGCGCCGGGACTAGCTCCACCGGGGAGCTGTTTTTT.

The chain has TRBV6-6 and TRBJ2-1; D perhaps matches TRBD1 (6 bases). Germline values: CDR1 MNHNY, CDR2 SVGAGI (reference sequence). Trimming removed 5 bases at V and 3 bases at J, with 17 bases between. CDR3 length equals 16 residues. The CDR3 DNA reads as TGTGCCAGCAGTACACTACAGGGTCGGGTCTACAATGAGCAGTTCTTC. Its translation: CASSTLQGRVYNEQFF.

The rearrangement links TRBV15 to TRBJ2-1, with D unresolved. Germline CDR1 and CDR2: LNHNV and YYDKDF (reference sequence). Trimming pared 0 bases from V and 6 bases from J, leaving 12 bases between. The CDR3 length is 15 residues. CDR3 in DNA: TGTGCCACCAGCAGAGATCGGGTCTCAATCAATGAGCAGTTCTTC. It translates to CATSRDRVSINEQFF.